This TCR beta chain was identified during a study of T cell responses to AZD1222 COVID-19 vaccine. A note on this clone: The antigen is unknown.

Study-level results: Scientists sampled the repertoires only once the peak T cell response had passed.

The repertoire was sequenced with immunoSEQ multiplex PCR; TCRdb's copy has only in-frame clones and lacks some. The sample consists of 72,000 or so clones, 87% of them appearing once. The CDR3 extends over 16 amino acids. This chain connects TRBV21-1 to TRBJ2-3. TRBV21-1 is a listed pseudogene. Sequenced here: peripheral blood, sampled on day 0 of AZD1222 vaccination. The sequence was collected from an adult in good health. CDR3 bases: TGTGCCAGCAGCTATTGGCCGGGACCGCGCAGAGATACGCAGTATTTT. It translates to CASSYWPGPRRDTQYF.